This T cell receptor (beta chain) came from a study of cytomegalovirus exposure and HLA in healthy donors. Study observations and caveats: Reported performance of the classifier showed diagnosis of cytomegalovirus status with high specificity and sensitivity. In vitro work confirmed that a few CMV-associated chains recognize CMV antigens. Cytomegalovirus-associated TCR beta chains were listed, numbering 164.

For this clone: Its antigen is unknown.

Clones were sequenced by immunoSEQ multiplex PCR, and TCRdb holds only the in-frame ones, with some missing. Of under 200,000 clones listed, 75% to 95% are singletons. The V gene's germline CDR1 is KGHSH and CDR2 LQKENI. The CDR3 loop spans 12 amino acids. The V end was cut by 4 bases, the J end by 11 bases, with 14 bases between. This sequence joins TRBV18 and TRBJ1-1; D possibly corresponds to TRBD1 (5 bases). The sequence derives from a woman between 18 and 29 years old in good health and CMV-seropositive. The specimen was PBMCs. The CDR3 sequence: CASSRWVKGAFF. CDR3 nucleotides: TGTGCCAGCTCACGGTGGGTTAAGGGGGCTTTCTTT.